The clone carrying this T cell receptor (beta chain) turned up a few times. Its target is not known. The sample comes from a study of CD8+CD57+ T cells in acquired aplastic anemia. For CDR3 and TCR beta VDJ profiling, genomic DNA was the template used. TCRdb reprocessed the reads with MiXCR, giving one entry per CDR3 protein. The sample has some 170,000 distinct CDR3 sequences, around 60% seen once; the top ten hold roughly 43%. Study results and caveats: Under 35 was the count of CD8+ CDR3 sequences that patients shared with controls.

Trimming shortened V by 10 bases and J by 4 bases, and 22 bases separated the two germline ends. Germline values: CDR1 SNHLY, CDR2 FYNNEI. CDR3 length: 15 residues. Patients sequenced had flow cytometry evidence of CD8+CD57+ cell expansion. Blood came from patients not yet given any therapy. The sample comprised sorted CD4+, CD8+, or CD8+CD57+ T cells (not recorded which) from PBMCs. This sequence joins TRBV2 and TRBJ1-2; TRBD1 is a possible D gene (5 bases). The receptor comes from a human donor with aplastic anemia. The CDR3 loop reads CAILRDPTRGYGYTF. The CDR3 DNA sequence: TGTGCCATCCTCCGAGACCCAACGAGGGGCTATGGCTACACCTTC.